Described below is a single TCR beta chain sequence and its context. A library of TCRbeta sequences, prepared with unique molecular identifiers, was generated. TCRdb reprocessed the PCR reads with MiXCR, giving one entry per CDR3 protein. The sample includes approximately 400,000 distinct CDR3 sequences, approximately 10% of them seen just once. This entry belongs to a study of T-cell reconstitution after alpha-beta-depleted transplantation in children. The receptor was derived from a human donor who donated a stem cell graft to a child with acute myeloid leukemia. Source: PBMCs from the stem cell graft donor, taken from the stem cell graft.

The CDR3: CASSLEYQSYEQYV. CDR3 in DNA: TGTGCCAGCAGCTTAGAATATCAGTCCTACGAGCAGTACGTC. The chain links TRBV7-8 to TRBJ2-7; unclear D gene. The CDR3 is 14 residues long. CDR1 and CDR2 (germline): SGHVS, FQNEAQ. V gave up 1 base and J gave up 1 base, with 8 bases separating them.